This T cell receptor (beta chain) is from a study of PD-1 blockade in mismatch repair-deficient tumors. All patients were mismatch repair deficient, assessed by either PCR or immunohistochemistry. The count of this clone is one. The CDR3 is 17 amino acids. Method: immunoSEQ multiplex PCR; TCRdb's copy keeps in-frame clones and lacks some. This table has 130,000 or so clones, 70% to 90% appearing once. The specimen comprised peripheral blood, sampled 44 weeks after starting pembrolizumab. This clonotype was sampled from an adult with mismatch repair-deficient cancer. The chain employs TRBV21-1 and TRBJ2-2; TRBD2 is the table's D call and was not checked against the DNA. TRBV21-1 is a listed pseudogene. CDR3 nucleotides: TGTGCCAGCAGCCTCACCGGGACTAGCGGTATCACCGGGGAGCTGTTTTTT. Protein product: CASSLTGTSGITGELFF.